The text below deals with one TCR beta chain. The target antigen is unknown. The data derive from a study of T cell responses to AZD1222 COVID-19 vaccine. Study-level findings and limits: Reportedly, nearly half of unique spike TCRs recognized epitopes outside B.1.351/B.1.1.7 mutations.

Generated by immunoSEQ multiplex PCR, the TCRdb table keeps only in-frame clones and is missing some. This table has roughly 140,000 clones, approximately 89% appearing once. Trimming removed 2 bases from V and 1 base from J, with 15 bases in between. The length of the CDR3 is 17 residues. The sample in question was peripheral blood, obtained on day 0 of AZD1222 vaccination. This TCR derives from an adult in good health. The chain couples TRBV6-7 to TRBJ1-3; unclear D gene. TRBV6-7 is labeled an ORF, and its function is uncertain. CDR3 loop: CASSYPLSILSGNTIYF. The CDR3 DNA reads TGTGCCAGCAGTTACCCCCTTTCTATCCTTTCTGGAAACACCATATATTTT.